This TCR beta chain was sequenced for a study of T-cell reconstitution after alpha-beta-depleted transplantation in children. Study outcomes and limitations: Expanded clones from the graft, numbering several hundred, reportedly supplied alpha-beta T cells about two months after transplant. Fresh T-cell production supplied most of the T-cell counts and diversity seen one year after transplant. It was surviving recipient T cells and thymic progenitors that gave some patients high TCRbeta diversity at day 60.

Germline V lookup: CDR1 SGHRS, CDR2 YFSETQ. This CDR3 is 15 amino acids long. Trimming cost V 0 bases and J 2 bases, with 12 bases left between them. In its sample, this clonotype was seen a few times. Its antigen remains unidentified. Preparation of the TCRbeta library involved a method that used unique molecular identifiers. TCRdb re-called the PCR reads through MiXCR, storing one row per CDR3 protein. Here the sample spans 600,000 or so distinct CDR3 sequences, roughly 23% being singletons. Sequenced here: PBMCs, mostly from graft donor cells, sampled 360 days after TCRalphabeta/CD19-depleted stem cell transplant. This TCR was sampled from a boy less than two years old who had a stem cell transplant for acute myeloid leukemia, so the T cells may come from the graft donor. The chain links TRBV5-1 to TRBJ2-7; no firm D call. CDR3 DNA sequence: TGCGCCAGCAGCTTGGAGTTTACGGCTACCTACGAGCAGTACGTC. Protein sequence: CASSLEFTATYEQYV.